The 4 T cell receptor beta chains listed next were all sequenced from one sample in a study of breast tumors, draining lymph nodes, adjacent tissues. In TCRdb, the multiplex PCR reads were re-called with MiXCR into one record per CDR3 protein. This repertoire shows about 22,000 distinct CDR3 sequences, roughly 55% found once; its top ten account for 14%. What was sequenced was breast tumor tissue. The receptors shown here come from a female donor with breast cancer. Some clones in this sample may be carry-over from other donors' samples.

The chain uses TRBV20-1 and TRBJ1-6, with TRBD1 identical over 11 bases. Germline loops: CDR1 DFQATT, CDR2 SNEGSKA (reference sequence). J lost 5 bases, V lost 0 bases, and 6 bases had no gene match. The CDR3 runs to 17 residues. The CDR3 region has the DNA TGCAGTGCTAGAGATTGGGGGACAGGGGGAAATAATTCACCCCTCCACTTT. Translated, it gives CSARDWGTGGNNSPLHF.

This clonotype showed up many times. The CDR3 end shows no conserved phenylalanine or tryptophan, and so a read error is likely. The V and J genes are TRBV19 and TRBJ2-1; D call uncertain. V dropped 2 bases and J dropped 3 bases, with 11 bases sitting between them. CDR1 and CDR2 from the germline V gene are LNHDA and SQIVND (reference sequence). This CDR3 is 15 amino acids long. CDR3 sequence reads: CASSISTAFYNEQFL. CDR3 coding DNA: TGTGCCAGTAGTATATCTACTGCCTTCTACAATGAGCAGTTCCTC.

This CDR3 reads CSAWLAGADTQYF. In DNA, the CDR3 is TGCAGCGCCTGGCTAGCGGGAGCAGATACGCAGTATTTT. The V call is TRBV20-1, the J call TRBJ2-3; 10 bases line up with TRBD2. CDR1 is DFQATT and CDR2 is SNEGSKA in the germline V gene (reference sequence). This CDR3 is built from 13 residues.

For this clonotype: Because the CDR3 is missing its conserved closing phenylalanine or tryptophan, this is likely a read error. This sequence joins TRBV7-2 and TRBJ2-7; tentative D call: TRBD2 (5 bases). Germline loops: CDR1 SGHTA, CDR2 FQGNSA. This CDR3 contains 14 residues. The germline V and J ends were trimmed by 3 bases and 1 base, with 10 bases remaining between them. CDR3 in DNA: TGTGCCAGCAGCTTTAGCGTCCGTTCCTACGAGCAGTACCTC. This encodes CASSFSVRSYEQYL.